These 22 T cell receptor beta chains were sequenced from one sample in a study of T cells after yellow fever vaccination. Via MiXCR, TCRdb re-called the 5' RACE reads, giving one row per CDR3 protein. The table has 450,000 to 650,000 distinct CDR3 sequences, just over 20% seen once. Sequences were derived from PBMCs, sampled about 21 days after the first yellow fever vaccination. These receptors all come from a man aged 18 to 30 who received the YFV17D yellow fever vaccine.

Many counts were recorded for this clonotype. The J gene is TRBJ1-6, the V gene TRBV12-3 or TRBV12-4, with 9 positions matching TRBD1. With 5 bases clipped from V and 3 bases from J, the junction kept 2 bases outside the gene matches. The CDR3 extends over 15 amino acids. CDR3: CASSPTGGYNSPLHF. The CDR3 nucleotides read TGTGCCAGCAGTCCGACAGGGGGCTATAATTCACCCCTCCACTTT.

The chain joins TRBV9 to TRBJ1-5; 8 nucleotides align to TRBD1. The CDR3 length is 14 residues. The trim removed 6 bases at V and 2 bases at J, leaving 4 bases unmatched. The germline V gene encodes CDR1 SGDLS and CDR2 YYNGEE. CDR3 residues: CASNQGAGNQPQHF. CDR3 in DNA: TGTGCCAGCAACCAGGGGGCCGGCAATCAGCCCCAGCATTTT.

This clonotype occurred a few times. The chain couples TRBV24-1 to TRBJ2-1; 9 nucleotides line up with TRBD2. This CDR3 is built from 15 residues. In germline, CDR1 is KGHDR, CDR2 SFDVKD. V lost 5 bases, J lost 4 bases, and 5 bases stayed unmatched. DNA of the CDR3: TGTGCCACCAGTGGAGGAGCGGGGGGTTACAATGAGCAGTTCTTC. This encodes CATSGGAGGYNEQFF.

This clonotype was seen many times. This chain joins TRBV20-1 and TRBJ2-3, with D possibly being TRBD1 (5 bases). The CDR3 runs 13 residues. Germline CDR1 reads DFQATT; CDR2 reads SNEGSKA (reference sequence). Trimming left V 1 base short and J 1 base short, with 6 bases between. The CDR3 DNA reads TGCAGTGCTAGAGTACAGGGCACAGATACGCAGTATTTT. Amino acids: CSARVQGTDTQYF.

V is TRBV4-3 and J is TRBJ1-2; possibly TRBD1 for D (5 bases). Trimming pared 7 bases from V and 3 bases from J, leaving 18 bases between. The germline gives CDR1 LGHNA, CDR2 YSLEER. This CDR3 is 15 amino acids long. DNA for the CDR3: TGCGCCAGCACCCCCGGGGCTTCCCCCCACTATGGCTACACCTTC. This encodes CASTPGASPHYGYTF.

The chain combines TRBV7-3 with TRBJ2-2; D gene unclear. The CDR3 has 14 residues. Trimming stripped 4 bases from V and 6 bases from J, with 12 bases between. Germline assignment: CDR1 SGHTA and CDR2 FQGTGA. CDR3 nucleotide sequence: TGTGCCAGCAGCTCTGCCGGATGGCCCGGGGAGCTGTTTTTT. The encoded protein is CASSSAGWPGELFF.

The chain couples TRBV7-2 to TRBJ2-3, with 12 bases aligning to TRBD2. Trimming removed 7 bases from V and 0 bases from J; junction bases left unmatched: 5. The CDR3 loop spans 16 amino acids. Germline V lookup: CDR1 SGHTA, CDR2 FQGNSA. CDR3 region: CASKRLAGGSTDTQYF. The CDR3, as DNA: TGTGCCAGCAAGAGGCTAGCGGGGGGGAGCACAGATACGCAGTATTTT.

The V and J genes are TRBV12-3 or TRBV12-4 and TRBJ2-1, with 7 bases fitting TRBD1. CDR3 length equals 16 residues. Trimming removed 5 bases from V and 3 bases from J; junction bases left unmatched: 10. CDR3 protein: CASSVRDSLIYNEQFF. For the CDR3, the DNA is TGTGCCAGCAGTGTCCGGGACAGTCTCATCTACAATGAGCAGTTCTTC.

This clonotype has a handful of counts. The rearrangement links TRBV2 to TRBJ2-7; the match to TRBD1 covers 10 bases. CDR1 and CDR2 from the germline V gene are SNHLY and FYNNEI. This CDR3 comprises 14 residues. V lost 8 bases, J lost 5 bases, and 9 bases stayed unmatched. The CDR3 coding sequence is TGTGCCAGCGGCCGGGACAGGGGCTTTAACGAGCAGTACGTC. Amino acid sequence: CASGRDRGFNEQYV.

The chain carries TRBV7-9 and TRBJ1-4; D gene unclear. The CDR3 has 13 amino acids. Between the trimmed V and J ends, which lost 2 bases and 8 bases, there was a span of 9 bases. Germline V gene lookup returns CDR1 SEHNR and CDR2 FQNEAQ (reference sequence). The CDR3 sequence is CASSLRAQEKLFF. The CDR3 DNA is TGTGCCAGCAGCTTACGCGCACAGGAAAAACTGTTTTTT.

The chain uses TRBV4-2 and TRBJ1-2; TRBD1 matches at 10 bases. J gave up 1 base and V 4 bases, and 6 bases lay outside the gene matches. CDR1 and CDR2 from the germline V gene are LGHNA and YNFKEQ. The CDR3 loop spans 16 amino acids. CDR3 protein: CASSPGTGALNYGYTF. The CDR3 coding sequence is TGTGCCAGCAGCCCCGGGACAGGGGCACTTAACTATGGCTACACCTTC.

J is TRBJ1-6 and V is TRBV27, with D perhaps TRBD1 (5 bases). The CDR3 sequence is 14 residues long. CDR1 MNHEY and CDR2 SMNVEV come from the germline V gene (reference sequence). V lost 3 bases and J lost 7, with 10 bases in between. The DNA of the CDR3 is TGTGCCAGCAGTTTTGGGACGAGAAATTCACCCCTCCACTTT. It encodes CASSFGTRNSPLHF.

There are a few counts of this clonotype. The chain recombines TRBV29-1 with TRBJ2-3; perhaps TRBD2 as D (7 bases). This CDR3 spans 13 amino acids. V lost 2 bases, J lost 11 bases, and 17 bases lay in between. Germline CDR1 and CDR2: SQVTM and ANQGSEA. CDR3 amino acids: CSVERGAPPGQYF. CDR3 nucleotide sequence: TGCAGCGTTGAACGGGGGGCGCCTCCCGGGCAGTATTTT.

The chain couples TRBV4-1 to TRBJ2-1, with 11 positions matching TRBD2. Losses at the gene ends were 2 bases for V and 10 bases for J; bases not matched to a gene: 16. Germline lookup yields CDR1 MGHRA and CDR2 YSYEKL. The CDR3 contains 18 residues. CDR3 loop: CASSQKGMGSGGAREQFF. The CDR3 DNA follows: TGCGCCAGCAGCCAAAAAGGCATGGGTAGCGGGGGGGCAAGGGAGCAGTTCTTC.

This clonotype was observed at least ten times. The V gene is TRBV7-9, the J gene TRBJ2-7, with D tentatively TRBD1 (6 bases). The CDR3 loop spans 15 amino acids. Looked up from germline, CDR1 is SEHNR and CDR2 is FQNEAQ (reference sequence). V was pared by 3 bases and J by 3 bases, with 15 bases between. CDR3 DNA sequence: TGTGCCAGCAGCTTGTCGGGACATCTTAACTACGAGCAGTACTTC. It specifies CASSLSGHLNYEQYF.

In DNA form, the CDR3 reads TGTGCCAGCAGTGAAGGATACAGGGTTTATGACGAGACCCAGTACTTC. It specifies CASSEGYRVYDETQYF. The chain has TRBV2 and TRBJ2-5; tentative D call: TRBD1 (6 bases). CDR1 SNHLY and CDR2 FYNNEI come from the germline V gene. V was clipped by 1 base and J by 5 bases, with 17 bases between them. The CDR3 extends over 16 amino acids.

The chain is built from TRBV19 and TRBJ2-4; perhaps TRBD2 as D (6 bases). This CDR3 is 11 amino acids long. V was shortened by 8 bases and J by 7 bases, with 9 bases between the two germline ends. CDR1 and CDR2 (germline): LNHDA, SQIVND (reference sequence). The CDR3 region is CASGGGNIQYF. Here the CDR3 DNA reads TGTGCCAGTGGGGGAGGTAACATTCAGTACTTC. Full variable domain (rest looked up from reference TRBV19 and TRBJ2-4): DGGITQSPKYLFRKEGQNVTLSCEQNLNHDAMYWYRQDPGQGLRLIYYSQIVNDFQKGDIAEGYSVSREKKESFPLTVTSAQKNPTAFYLCASGGGNIQYFGAGTRLSVL.

This clonotype was recorded a few times. The CDR3 sequence: CATKEINVLTF. The CDR3 DNA follows: TGTGCCACCAAGGAGATCAACGTCCTGACTTTC. This rearrangement joins TRBV6-5 to TRBJ2-6; no definite D call. V lost 10 bases and J 9 bases, leaving 10 bases between the germline ends. Germline CDR1 and CDR2: MNHEY and SVGAGI. This CDR3 spans 11 amino acids.

This clonotype has just a few counts. The CDR3 sequence: CASSSGLGYYNEQFF. For the CDR3, the DNA is TGTGCCAGCAGCTCCGGACTAGGGTACTACAATGAGCAGTTCTTC. The V and J genes are TRBV7-3 and TRBJ2-1, with TRBD2 matching 7 bases. The CDR3 covers 15 residues. V dropped 4 bases and J dropped 3; count of bases not matched to a gene: 6. Germline V gene sequence: CDR1 SGHTA, CDR2 FQGTGA.

The V call is TRBV7-8, the J call TRBJ2-5, with D tentatively TRBD1 (5 bases). There are 15 residues in the CDR3. Germline V gene data show CDR1 as SGHVS and CDR2 as FQNEAQ. Trimming shortened V by 6 bases and J by 3 bases, and 17 bases separated the two germline ends. Here the CDR3 reads CASSQMGQGEETQYF. The CDR3 coding sequence is TGTGCCAGCAGTCAGATGGGGCAGGGCGAAGAGACCCAGTACTTC.

The rearrangement links TRBV7-2 to TRBJ2-1; D ambiguous. This CDR3 comprises 16 residues. V was clipped by 5 bases and J by 4 bases, with 18 bases between them. The V gene's germline CDR1 is SGHTA and CDR2 FQGNSA. CDR3 DNA: TGTGCCAGCAGCCCTCTCTTCGGCAATCGATACAATGAGCAGTTCTTC. Its protein is CASSPLFGNRYNEQFF.

This clonotype has a handful of counts. The J gene is TRBJ1-1, the V gene TRBV10-3, with 10 bases matching TRBD1. Germline V gene data show CDR1 as ENHRY and CDR2 as SYGVKD. Trimming removed 6 bases from V and 3 bases from J; junction bases left unmatched: 4. This CDR3 comprises 14 residues. CDR3 in DNA: TGTGCCATCAGCTCCGGGACAGGGGACACTGAAGCTTTCTTT. Residues: CAISSGTGDTEAFF.